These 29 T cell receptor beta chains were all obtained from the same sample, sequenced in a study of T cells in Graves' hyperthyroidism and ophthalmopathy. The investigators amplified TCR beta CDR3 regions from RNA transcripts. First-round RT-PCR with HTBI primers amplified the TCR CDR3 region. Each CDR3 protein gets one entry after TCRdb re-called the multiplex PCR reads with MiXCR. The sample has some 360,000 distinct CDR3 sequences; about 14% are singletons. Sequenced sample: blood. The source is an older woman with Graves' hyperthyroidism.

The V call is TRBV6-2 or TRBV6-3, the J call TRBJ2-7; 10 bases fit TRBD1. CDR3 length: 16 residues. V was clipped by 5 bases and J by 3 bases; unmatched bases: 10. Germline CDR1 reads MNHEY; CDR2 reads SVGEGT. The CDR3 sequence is CASSGRQGARGYEQYF. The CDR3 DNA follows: TGTGCCAGCAGTGGGCGACAGGGGGCTAGGGGCTACGAGCAGTACTTC.

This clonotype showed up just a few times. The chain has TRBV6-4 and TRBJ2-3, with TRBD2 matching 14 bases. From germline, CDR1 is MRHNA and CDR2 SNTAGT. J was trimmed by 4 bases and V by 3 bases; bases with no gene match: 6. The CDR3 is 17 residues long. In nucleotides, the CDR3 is TGTGCCAGCAGTGAAGGGACTAGCGGGAGCTTTTCAGATACGCAGTATTTT. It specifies CASSEGTSGSFSDTQYF.

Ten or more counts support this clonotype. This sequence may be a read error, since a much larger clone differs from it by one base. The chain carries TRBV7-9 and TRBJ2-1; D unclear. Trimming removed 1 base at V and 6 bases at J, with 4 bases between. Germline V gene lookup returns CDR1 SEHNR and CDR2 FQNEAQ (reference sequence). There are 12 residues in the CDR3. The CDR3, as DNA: TGTGCCAGCAGCTTAGACTTCAATGAGCAGTTCTTC. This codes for CASSLDFNEQFF.

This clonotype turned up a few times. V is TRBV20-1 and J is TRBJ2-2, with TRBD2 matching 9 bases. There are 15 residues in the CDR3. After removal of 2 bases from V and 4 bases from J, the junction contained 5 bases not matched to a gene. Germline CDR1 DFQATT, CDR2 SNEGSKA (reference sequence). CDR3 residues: CSARLAGSGTGELFF. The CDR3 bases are TGCAGTGCTAGACTAGCGGGATCGGGCACCGGGGAGCTGTTTTTT.

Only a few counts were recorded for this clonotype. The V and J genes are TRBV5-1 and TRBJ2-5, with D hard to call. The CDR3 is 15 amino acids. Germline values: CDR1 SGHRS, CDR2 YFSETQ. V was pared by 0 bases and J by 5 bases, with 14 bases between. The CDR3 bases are TGCGCCAGCAGCTTGGCCGTAGGAGTTGGGGAGACCCAGTACTTC. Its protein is CASSLAVGVGETQYF.

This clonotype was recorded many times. The CDR3 loop is CAWSASGTDYNEQFF. The CDR3 coding sequence is TGTGCCTGGAGTGCATCCGGGACTGACTACAATGAGCAGTTCTTC. This chain connects TRBV30 to TRBJ2-1; TRBD2 might be the D (6 bases). Between the trimmed V and J ends, which lost 1 base and 3 bases, there was a span of 13 bases. Germline loops: CDR1 GTSNPN, CDR2 SVGIG (reference sequence). CDR3 length equals 15 residues. Based on the CDR3 plus reference TRBV30 and TRBJ2-1, the full variable domain is SQTIHQWPATLVQPVGSPLSLECTVEGTSNPNLYWYRQAAGRGLQLLFYSVGIGQISSEVPQNLSASRPQDRQFILSSKKLLLSDSGFYLCAWSASGTDYNEQFFGPGTRLTVL.

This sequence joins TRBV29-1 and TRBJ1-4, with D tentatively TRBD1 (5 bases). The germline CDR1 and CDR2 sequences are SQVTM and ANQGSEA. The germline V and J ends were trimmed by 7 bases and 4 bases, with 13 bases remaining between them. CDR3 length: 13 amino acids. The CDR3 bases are TGCAGCGGCCGGGTGGGGGGTAATGAAAAACTGTTTTTT. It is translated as CSGRVGGNEKLFF.

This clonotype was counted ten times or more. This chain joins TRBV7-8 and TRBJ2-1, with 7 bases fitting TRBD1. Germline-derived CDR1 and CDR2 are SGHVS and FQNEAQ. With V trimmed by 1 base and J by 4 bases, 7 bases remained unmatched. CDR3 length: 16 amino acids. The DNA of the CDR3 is TGTGCCAGCAGCTTAGTGCAGGGGGATTGGTACAATGAGCAGTTCTTC. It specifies CASSLVQGDWYNEQFF.

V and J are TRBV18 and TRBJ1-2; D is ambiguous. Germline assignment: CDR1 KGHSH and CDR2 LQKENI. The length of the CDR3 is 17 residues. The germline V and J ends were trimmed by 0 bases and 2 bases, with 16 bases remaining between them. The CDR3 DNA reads TGTGCCAGCTCACCACCGGGCATCCTGGGCGACAACTATGGCTACACCTTC. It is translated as CASSPPGILGDNYGYTF.

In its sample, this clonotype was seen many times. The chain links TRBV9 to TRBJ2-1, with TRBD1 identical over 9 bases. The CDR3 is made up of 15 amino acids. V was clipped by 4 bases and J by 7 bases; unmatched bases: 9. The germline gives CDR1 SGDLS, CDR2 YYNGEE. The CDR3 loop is CASSPTGQGRNEQFF. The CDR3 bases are TGTGCCAGCAGCCCTACGGGACAGGGCCGTAATGAGCAGTTCTTC.

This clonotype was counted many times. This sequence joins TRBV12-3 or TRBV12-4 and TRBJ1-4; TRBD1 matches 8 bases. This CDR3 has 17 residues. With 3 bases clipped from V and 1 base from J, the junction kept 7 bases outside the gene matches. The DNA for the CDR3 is TGTGCCAGCAGTTTGATCGGACAGGGAGAAACTAATGAAAAACTGTTTTTT. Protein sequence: CASSLIGQGETNEKLFF.

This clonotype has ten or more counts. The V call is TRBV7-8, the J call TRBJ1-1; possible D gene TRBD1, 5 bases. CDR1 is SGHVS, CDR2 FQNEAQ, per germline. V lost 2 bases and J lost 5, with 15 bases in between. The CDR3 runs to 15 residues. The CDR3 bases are TGTGCCAGCAGCTTACAAACGGACCGGGGGACTGAAGCTTTCTTT. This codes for CASSLQTDRGTEAFF. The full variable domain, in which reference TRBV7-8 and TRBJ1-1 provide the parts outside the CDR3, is GAGVSQSPRYKVAKRGQDVALRCDPISGHVSLFWYQQALGQGPEFLTYFQNEAQLDKSGLPSDRFFAERPEGSVSTLKIQRTQQEDSAVYLCASSLQTDRGTEAFFGQGTRLTVV.

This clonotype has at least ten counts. CDR3 nucleotides: TGTGCCACCAGTGACTACACAGGGGCGGAGACCCAGTACTTC. Its protein is CATSDYTGAETQYF. This chain uses TRBV24-1 with TRBJ2-5; the match to TRBD1 covers 7 bases. Germline V gene lookup returns CDR1 KGHDR and CDR2 SFDVKD. This CDR3 has 14 amino acids. V was clipped by 4 bases and J by 5 bases; unmatched bases: 6.

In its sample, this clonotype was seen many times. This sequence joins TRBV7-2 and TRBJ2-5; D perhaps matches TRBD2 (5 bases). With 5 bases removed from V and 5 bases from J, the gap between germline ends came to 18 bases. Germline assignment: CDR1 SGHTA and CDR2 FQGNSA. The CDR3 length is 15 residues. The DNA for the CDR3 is TGTGCCAGCAGCCCAGAAAACTTCGGGATGGAGACCCAGTACTTC. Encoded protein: CASSPENFGMETQYF. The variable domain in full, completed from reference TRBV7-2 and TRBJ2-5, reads GAGVSQSPSNKVTEKGKDVELRCDPISGHTALYWYRQSLGQGLEFLIYFQGNSAPDKSGLPSDRFSAERTGGSVSTLTIQRTQQEDSAVYLCASSPENFGMETQYFGPGTRLLVL.

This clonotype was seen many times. This CDR3 reads CASSPQGGDTEAFF. The CDR3 DNA sequence: TGTGCCAGCTCACCCCAGGGCGGGGACACTGAAGCTTTCTTT. This chain links TRBV18 with TRBJ1-1, with a possible D match to TRBD1 (5 bases). The CDR3 has 14 residues. Germline V lookup: CDR1 KGHSH, CDR2 LQKENI. Trimming took 3 bases from V and 3 from J, leaving 11 bases between them.

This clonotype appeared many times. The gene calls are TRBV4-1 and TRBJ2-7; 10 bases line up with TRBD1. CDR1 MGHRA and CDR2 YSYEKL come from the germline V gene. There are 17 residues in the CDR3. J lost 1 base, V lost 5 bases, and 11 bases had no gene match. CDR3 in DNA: TGCGCCAGCAGCGTAGATCGGGACAGGGGAGTGTCCTACGAGCAGTACTTC. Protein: CASSVDRDRGVSYEQYF.

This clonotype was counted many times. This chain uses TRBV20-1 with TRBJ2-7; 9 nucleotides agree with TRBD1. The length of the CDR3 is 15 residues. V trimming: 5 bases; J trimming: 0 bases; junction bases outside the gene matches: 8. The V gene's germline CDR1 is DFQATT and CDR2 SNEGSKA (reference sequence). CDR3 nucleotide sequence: TGCAGTGCTCCCATACCGGGACAGGGCTCCTACGAGCAGTACTTC. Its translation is CSAPIPGQGSYEQYF.

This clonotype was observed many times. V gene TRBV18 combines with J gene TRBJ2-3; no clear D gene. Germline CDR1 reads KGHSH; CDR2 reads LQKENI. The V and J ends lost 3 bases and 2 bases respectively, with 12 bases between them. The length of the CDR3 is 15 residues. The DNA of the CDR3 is TGTGCCAGCTCACCCTGGCAGGAGCTCACAGATACGCAGTATTTT. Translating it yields CASSPWQELTDTQYF.

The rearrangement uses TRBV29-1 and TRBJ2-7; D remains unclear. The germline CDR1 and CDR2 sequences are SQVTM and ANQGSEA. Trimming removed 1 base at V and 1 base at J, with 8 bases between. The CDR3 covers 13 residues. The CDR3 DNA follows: TGCAGCGTTGAAGGGATATCATCCTACGAGCAGTACTTC. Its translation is CSVEGISSYEQYF.

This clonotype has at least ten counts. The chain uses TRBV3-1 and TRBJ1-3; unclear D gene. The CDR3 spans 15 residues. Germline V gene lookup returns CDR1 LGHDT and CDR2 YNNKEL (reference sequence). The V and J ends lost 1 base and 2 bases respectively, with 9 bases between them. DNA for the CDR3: TGTGCCAGCAGCCAAGGCATCGGCCCTGGAAACACCATATATTTT. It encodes CASSQGIGPGNTIYF. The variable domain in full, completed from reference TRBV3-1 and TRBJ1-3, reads DTAVSQTPKYLVTQMGNDKSIKCEQNLGHDTMYWYKQDSKKFLKIMFSYNNKELIINETVPNRFSPKSPDKAHLNLHINSLELGDSAVYFCASSQGIGPGNTIYFGEGSWLTVV.

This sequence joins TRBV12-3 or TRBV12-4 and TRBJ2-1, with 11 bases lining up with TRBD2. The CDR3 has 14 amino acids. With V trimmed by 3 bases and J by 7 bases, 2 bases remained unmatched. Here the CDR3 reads CASSFTSGRNEQFF. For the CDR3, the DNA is TGTGCCAGCAGTTTCACTAGCGGGAGAAATGAGCAGTTCTTC.

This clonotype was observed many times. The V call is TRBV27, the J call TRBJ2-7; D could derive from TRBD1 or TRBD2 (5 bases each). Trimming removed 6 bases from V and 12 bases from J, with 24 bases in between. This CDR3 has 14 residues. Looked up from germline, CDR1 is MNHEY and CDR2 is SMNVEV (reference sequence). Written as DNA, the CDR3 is TGTGCCAGCAGAGAACCTAACCCGGGACCCCCGGGGTACTTC. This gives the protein CASREPNPGPPGYF.

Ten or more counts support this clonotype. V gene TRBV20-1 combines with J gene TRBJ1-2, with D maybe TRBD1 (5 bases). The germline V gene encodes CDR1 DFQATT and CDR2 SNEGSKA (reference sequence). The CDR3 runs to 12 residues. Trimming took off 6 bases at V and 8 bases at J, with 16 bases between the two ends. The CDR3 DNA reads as TGCAGTGCGAATAGGGGAGGTTTCGGCTACACCTTC. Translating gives CSANRGGFGYTF.

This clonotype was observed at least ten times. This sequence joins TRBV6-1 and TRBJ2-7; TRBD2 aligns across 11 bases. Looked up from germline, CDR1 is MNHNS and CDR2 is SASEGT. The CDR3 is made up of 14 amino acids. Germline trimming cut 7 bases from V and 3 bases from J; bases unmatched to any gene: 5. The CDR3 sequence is CASTPSGRIYEQYF. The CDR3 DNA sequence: TGTGCCAGCACCCCTAGCGGGAGGATCTACGAGCAGTACTTC.

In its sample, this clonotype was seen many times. The CDR3 protein is CATSAGGGTDTQYF. DNA for the CDR3: TGTGCCACCAGTGCGGGAGGAGGCACAGATACGCAGTATTTT. The rearrangement uses TRBV24-1 and TRBJ2-3; the match to TRBD2 covers 7 bases. Germline assignment: CDR1 KGHDR and CDR2 SFDVKD. This CDR3 spans 14 amino acids. V dropped 5 bases and J dropped 1; count of bases not matched to a gene: 2.

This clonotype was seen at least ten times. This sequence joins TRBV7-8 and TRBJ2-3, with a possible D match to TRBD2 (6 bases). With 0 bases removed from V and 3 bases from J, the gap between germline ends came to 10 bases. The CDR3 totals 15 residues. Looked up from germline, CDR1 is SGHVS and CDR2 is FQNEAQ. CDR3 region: CASSLAGGVTDTQYF. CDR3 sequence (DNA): TGTGCCAGCAGCTTAGCGGGAGGCGTTACAGATACGCAGTATTTT.

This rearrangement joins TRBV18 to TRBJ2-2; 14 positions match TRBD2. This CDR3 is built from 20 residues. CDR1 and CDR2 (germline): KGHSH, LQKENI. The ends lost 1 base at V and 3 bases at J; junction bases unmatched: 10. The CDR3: CASSPRRTSGRNGDTGELFF. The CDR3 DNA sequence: TGTGCCAGCTCACCACGTCGGACTAGCGGGAGGAATGGGGACACCGGGGAGCTGTTTTTT.

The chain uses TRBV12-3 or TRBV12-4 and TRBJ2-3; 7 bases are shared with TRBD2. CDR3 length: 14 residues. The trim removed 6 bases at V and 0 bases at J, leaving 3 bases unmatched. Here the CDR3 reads CASRPGGSTDTQYF. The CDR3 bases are TGTGCCAGCAGGCCGGGGGGAAGCACAGATACGCAGTATTTT.

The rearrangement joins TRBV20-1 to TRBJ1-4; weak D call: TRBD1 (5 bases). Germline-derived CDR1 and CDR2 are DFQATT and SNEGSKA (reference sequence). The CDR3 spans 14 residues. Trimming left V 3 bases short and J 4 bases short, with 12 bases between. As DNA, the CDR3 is TGCAGTGCTAGGAACCGGGACGTTAATGAAAAACTGTTTTTT. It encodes CSARNRDVNEKLFF.